This section outlines one T cell receptor beta chain sequence together with its context. Its specificity is not known. Trimming shortened V by 4 bases and J by 2 bases, and 7 bases separated the two germline ends. The CDR3 has 12 residues. Germline values: CDR1 DFQATT, CDR2 SNEGSKA (reference sequence). This entry comes from a study of blood T cells in healthy people across ages. Primers used in a second PCR of about 6 to 11 cycles were a sample-barcoded 5' primer and a J-beta primer mix. Every cDNA molecule carried a tag from a template-switch adaptor bearing 12 random nucleotides. Each CDR3 protein is one row after TCRdb ran MiXCR on the 5' RACE reads. This table has about 500,000 distinct CDR3 sequences, about 24% appearing once. Whole-study results and caveats: The percentage of naive T cells correlated strongly with TCR beta diversity. Long-lived donors had more naive CD4+ cells and higher diversity than aged donors.

The sample also formed part of further work on T cells of mothers and their children. That paper adds: There were over 8.5 million TCR beta CDR3 reads from each mother and about 3 million from each child.

The receptor comes from a boy between 10 and 17 years old in good health. This chain links TRBV20-1 with TRBJ2-3, with D maybe TRBD1 (5 bases). The sequenced sample was blood. In nucleotides, the CDR3 is TGCAGTGCTACAGGGTTCACAGATACGCAGTATTTT. Translated, it gives CSATGFTDTQYF.